The next 5 T cell receptor beta chains were all read from a single sample in a study of blood T cell repertoires in COVID-19. Assay: immunoSEQ multiplex PCR; the TCRdb copy retains only in-frame clones and omits some. The data show over 75,000 clones, 75% to 85% seen once. Material for sequencing was peripheral blood. The receptors derive from a woman aged 70 to 79 with acute or convalescent COVID-19.

This chain uses TRBV5-4 with TRBJ2-3, with no clear D. V was shortened by 3 bases and J by 4 bases, with 9 bases between the two germline ends. Germline CDR1 is SGHNT and CDR2 is YYREEE (reference sequence). This CDR3 has 13 residues. Written as DNA, the CDR3 is TGTGCCAGCAGCTGGCCAAGCGCAGATACGCAGTATTTT. Translating gives CASSWPSADTQYF.

CDR3 nucleotides: TGCGCCAGCAGCTTAGGCGGGACCCTAAGCTCCTACGAGCAGTACTTC. Residues: CASSLGGTLSSYEQYF. This chain connects TRBV5-1 to TRBJ2-7, with D maybe TRBD2 (6 bases). Germline V CDR1 and CDR2: SGHRS, YFSETQ. This CDR3 is built from 16 residues. V dropped 2 bases and J dropped 0 bases, with 15 bases sitting between them.

J is TRBJ2-1 and V is TRBV14, with 7 bases aligning to TRBD2. The CDR3 covers 15 residues. J lost 6 bases, V lost 3 bases, and 8 bases had no gene match. Germline CDR1 is SGHDN and CDR2 is FVKESK. The CDR3 DNA is TGTGCCAGCAGCCAGACGGGGGGATCGGGCAATGAGCAGTTCTTC. Translating it yields CASSQTGGSGNEQFF. Filled out from reference TRBV14 and TRBJ2-1, the complete variable domain reads EAGVTQFPSHSVIEKGQTVTLRCDPISGHDNLYWYRRVMGKEIKFLLHFVKESKQDESGMPNNRFLAERTGGTYSTLKVQPAELEDSGVYFCASSQTGGSGNEQFFGPGTRLTVL.

This clone was observed a few times. J is TRBJ1-6 and V is TRBV7-2; a possible D gene is TRBD1 (5 bases). The CDR3 has 14 residues. The V end lost 6 bases, the J end lost 5 bases, and 11 bases lay between the germline ends. Germline CDR1 SGHTA, CDR2 FQGNSA. CDR3 protein: CASSTGGNNSPLHF. In nucleotides, the CDR3 is TGTGCCAGCAGTACGGGGGGTAATAATTCACCCCTCCACTTT.

The chain carries TRBV2 and TRBJ2-3, with 16 bases identical to TRBD2. Germline V lookup: CDR1 SNHLY, CDR2 FYNNEI. J lost 4 bases, V lost 6 bases, and 10 bases had no gene match. There are 18 residues in the CDR3. As DNA, the CDR3 is TGTGCCAGCAGCTTGGGACTAGCGGGGGGGCCTAACCCAGATACGCAGTATTTT. Protein sequence: CASSLGLAGGPNPDTQYF. The variable domain in full, with the rest retrieved from reference TRBV2 and TRBJ2-3, is EPEVTQTPSHQVTQMGQEVILRCVPISNHLYFYWYRQILGQKVEFLVSFYNNEISEKSEIFDDQFSVERPDGSNFTLKIRSTKLEDSAMYFCASSLGLAGGPNPDTQYFGPGTRLTVL.